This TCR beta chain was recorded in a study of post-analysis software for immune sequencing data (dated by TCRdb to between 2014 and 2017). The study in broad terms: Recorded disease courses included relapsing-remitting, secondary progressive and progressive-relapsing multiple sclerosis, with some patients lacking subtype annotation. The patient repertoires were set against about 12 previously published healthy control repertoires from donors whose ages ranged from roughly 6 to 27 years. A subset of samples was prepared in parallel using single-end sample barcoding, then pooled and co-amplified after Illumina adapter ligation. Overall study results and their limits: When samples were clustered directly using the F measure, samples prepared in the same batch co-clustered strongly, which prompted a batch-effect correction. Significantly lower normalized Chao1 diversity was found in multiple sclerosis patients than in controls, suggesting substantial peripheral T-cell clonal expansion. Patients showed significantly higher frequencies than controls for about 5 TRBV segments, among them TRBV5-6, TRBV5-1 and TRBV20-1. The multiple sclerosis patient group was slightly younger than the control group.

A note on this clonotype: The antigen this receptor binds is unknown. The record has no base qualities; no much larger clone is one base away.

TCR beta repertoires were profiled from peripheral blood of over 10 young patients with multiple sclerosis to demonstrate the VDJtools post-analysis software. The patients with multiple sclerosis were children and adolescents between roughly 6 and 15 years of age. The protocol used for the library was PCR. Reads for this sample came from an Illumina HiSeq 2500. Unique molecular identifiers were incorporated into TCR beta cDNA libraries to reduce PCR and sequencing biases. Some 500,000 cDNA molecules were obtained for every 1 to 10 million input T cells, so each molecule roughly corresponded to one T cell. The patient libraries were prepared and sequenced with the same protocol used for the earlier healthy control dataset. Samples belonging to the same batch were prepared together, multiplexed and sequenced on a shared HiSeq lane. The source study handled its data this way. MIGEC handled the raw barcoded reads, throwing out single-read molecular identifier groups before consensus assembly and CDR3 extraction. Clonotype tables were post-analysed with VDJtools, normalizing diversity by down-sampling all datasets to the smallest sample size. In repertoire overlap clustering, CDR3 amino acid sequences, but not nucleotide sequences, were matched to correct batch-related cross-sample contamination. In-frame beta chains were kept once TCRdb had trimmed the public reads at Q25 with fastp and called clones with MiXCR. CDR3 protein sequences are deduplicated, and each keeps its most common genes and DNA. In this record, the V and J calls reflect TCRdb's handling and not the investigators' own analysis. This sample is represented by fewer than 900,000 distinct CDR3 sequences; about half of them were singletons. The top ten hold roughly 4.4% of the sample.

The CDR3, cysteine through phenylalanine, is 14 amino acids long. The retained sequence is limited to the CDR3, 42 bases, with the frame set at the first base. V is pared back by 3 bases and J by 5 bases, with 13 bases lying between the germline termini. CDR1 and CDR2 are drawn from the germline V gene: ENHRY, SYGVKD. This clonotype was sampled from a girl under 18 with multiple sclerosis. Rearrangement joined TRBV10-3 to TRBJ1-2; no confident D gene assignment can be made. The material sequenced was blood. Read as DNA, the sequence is TGTGCCATCAGTGATTCAAGCAGCATTTATGGCTACACCTTC. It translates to CAISDSSSIYGYTF.